These T cell receptor beta chains were read from a single sample in a study of T-cell memory formation after mild COVID-19. TCRdb reprocessed the 5' RACE reads with MiXCR, giving one entry per CDR3 protein. The top ten clones hold around 12% of a sample with about 160,000 distinct CDR3 sequences, roughly 30% of them seen once. The sequenced material came from PBMCs or a T cell subset sorted from them (not recorded which). The receptors derive from an adult woman who had mild COVID-19 (a few samples of this study predate the infection). Cell type and time point are not known. The CDR3 runs from the conserved cysteine through the conserved F or W. The D gene is left open where the match is weak. The size entry is marked missing in some rows and otherwise reads once, few, many or a size class.

TRBD2,once,TRBJ2-3,TRBV5-1,TGCGCCAGCAGCTTGGGGGCGACTAGCGGGAGCACAGATACGCAGTATTTT,CASSLGATSGSTDTQYF
.,few,TRBJ2-3,TRBV20-1,TGCAGTGCTAGAGACCAGGAGACTAGCACAGATACGCAGTATTTT,CSARDQETSTDTQYF
TRBD1,.,TRBJ1-4,TRBV12-3/TRBV12-4,TGTGCCAGCAGCATCGACAGGGGGCGAGGAGAAGAAAAACTGTTTTTT,CASSIDRGRGEEKLFF
.,.,TRBJ1-2,TRBV7-2,TGTGCCAGCAGCTTAAGACAGGTGGAGAGCTACACCTTC,CASSLRQVESYTF
TRBD1,.,TRBJ2-7,TRBV20-1,TGCAGTGCTGGGGGACAGGCCCGTATGGAGCAGTACTTC,CSAGGQARMEQYF
.,once,TRBJ2-2,TRBV27,TGTGCCAGCAGCGAAAGAGTGGGAGGGGAGCTGTTTTTT,CASSERVGGELFF
TRBD2,.,TRBJ2-1,TRBV11-3,TGTGCCAGCAGCTTTGGCGGGAGAAGAGATGGTGAGCAGTTCTTC,CASSFGGRRDGEQFF
.,few,TRBJ2-5,TRBV5-6,TGTGCCAGCAGCTTGTGGGGGGCCCGGGAGACCCAGTACTTC,CASSLWGARETQYF
.,.,TRBJ1-1,TRBV29-1,TGCAGCGCCCGCTCGACAGTCGGGGGGAACACTGAAGCTTTCTTT,CSARSTVGGNTEAFF
TRBD1,few,TRBJ2-1,TRBV2,TGTGCCAGCTATCCTCAGACAGGGCCTCTCGGAGAGCAGTTCTTC,CASYPQTGPLGEQFF
.,.,TRBJ2-7,TRBV9,TGTGCCAGCAGCGAGAACGGTAACGAGCAGTACTTC,CASSENGNEQYF
.,few,TRBJ2-3,TRBV20-1,TGCAGTGCTAGAGATCCGGGGGCAAGCACAGATACGCAGTATTTT,CSARDPGASTDTQYF
.,once,TRBJ1-5,TRBV6-2/TRBV6-3,TGTGCCAGCAGCCCCGGCCTCCGGGGGCCGCCCCAGCATTTT,CASSPGLRGPPQHF
.,.,TRBJ1-1,TRBV6-5,TGTGCCAGCAGACTCAAACCGAACACTGAAGCTTTCTTT,CASRLKPNTEAFF
.,few,TRBJ1-1,TRBV5-5,TGTGCCAGCAGCCCTGACAGTGACCCGTGGGCTTTCTTT,CASSPDSDPWAFF
TRBD1,.,TRBJ2-3,TRBV5-6,TGTGCCAGCAGCTTGAAACAGGGGCTCCGCACAGATACGCAGTATTTT,CASSLKQGLRTDTQYF
.,once,TRBJ1-1,TRBV12-3/TRBV12-4,TGTGCCAGCAGCCCCCAATGGGACACTGAAGCTTTCTTT,CASSPQWDTEAFF
.,.,TRBJ2-7,TRBV6-1,TGTGCCAGCACCCTGATAAGTAACAGAGACTCCTACGAGCAGTACTTC,CASTLISNRDSYEQYF
.,few,TRBJ2-5,TRBV12-3/TRBV12-4,TGTGCCAGCAGTTTACGGCGGAGACAAGAGACCCAGTACTTC,CASSLRRRQETQYF
TRBD2,many,TRBJ2-1,TRBV7-2,TGTGCCAGCAGCTTATTGGGCGGGGGGTCCTACAATGAGCAGTTCTTC,CASSLLGGGSYNEQFF
TRBD2,.,TRBJ2-1,TRBV24-1,TGTGCCACCTCTCTAGCGGGAGTTTACAATGAGCAGTTCTTC,CATSLAGVYNEQFF
TRBD1,.,TRBJ1-1,TRBV12-3/TRBV12-4,TGTGCCAGCACCTTAGACAGGGCTTACACTGAAGCTTTCTTT,CASTLDRAYTEAFF
TRBD2,.,TRBJ2-2,TRBV3-1,TGTGCCAGCAGCCACCTACTAGCGGGATTGAACACCGGGGAGCTGTTTTTT,CASSHLLAGLNTGELFF
.,few,TRBJ2-7,TRBV29-1,TGCAGCGTTGGTTACAGGGGAGGCGAGCAGTACTTC,CSVGYRGGEQYF